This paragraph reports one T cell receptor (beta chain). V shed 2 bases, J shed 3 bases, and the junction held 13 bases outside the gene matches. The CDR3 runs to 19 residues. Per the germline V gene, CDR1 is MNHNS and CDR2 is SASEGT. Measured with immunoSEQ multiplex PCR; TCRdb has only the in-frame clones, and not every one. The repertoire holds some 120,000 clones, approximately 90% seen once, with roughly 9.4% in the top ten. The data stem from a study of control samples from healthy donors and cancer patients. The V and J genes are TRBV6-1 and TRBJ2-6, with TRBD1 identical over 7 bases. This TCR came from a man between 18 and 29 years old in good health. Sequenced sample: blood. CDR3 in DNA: TGTGCCAGCAGTGAACCTAGGGACAGCCTGGGAGTTGGGGCCAACGTCCTGACTTTC. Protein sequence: CASSEPRDSLGVGANVLTF.